This T cell receptor beta chain is drawn from a study of T-cell memory formation after mild COVID-19. Study context: TCR clusters mostly belonged to single donors. Study-wide results and caveats: Pre-infection memory already had some responding clones, implying cross-reactive memory joined.

TCRdb redid the calling of the 5' RACE reads with MiXCR, one entry per CDR3 protein. The table lists 110,000 to 150,000 distinct CDR3 sequences, 14% of them singletons. This clonotype was seen a few times. No antigen is known for it. This CDR3 has 15 residues. Trimming removed 6 bases at V and 8 bases at J, with 23 bases between. Germline V CDR1 and CDR2: DFQATT, SNEGSKA (reference sequence). The receptor was derived from an adult woman who had mild COVID-19 (a few samples of this study predate the infection). Cell type and time point are not known. V and J are TRBV20-1 and TRBJ2-1; possibly TRBD2 for D (6 bases). Sequenced material: PBMCs or a T cell subset sorted from them (not recorded which). CDR3 loop: CSARGTGVMGDEQFF. The CDR3 DNA reads as TGCAGTGCCCGGGGGACGGGAGTCATGGGGGATGAGCAGTTCTTC.